The sequence of this T cell receptor beta chain was determined in a study of beta chain features in type 1 diabetes. Study-level information: Taken together, all samples contributed 107,917,701 examined sorted cells. Findings and limits, study-wide: Lower insertion and higher deletion counts appeared at VDJ junctions in type 1 diabetes patients. Among patients with Type 1 diabetes, TCRB CDR3s were moderately but significantly shorter in every one of the four CD4+ subsets.

V was pared by 1 base and J by 7 bases, with 12 bases of the junction left unmatched. The CDR3 consists of 18 residues. The germline V gene has CDR1 LGHNA and CDR2 YNFKEQ. This clone was seen a handful of times. Its cognate antigen is unknown. Cells sorted by CD45RO/CCR7/CD25/CD127/CD95/CD27 comprised CD4+ naive, central memory, regulatory and stem cell-like memory cells. Purities in excess of 95% were seen in all sorted populations. Reverse transcription of all isolated RNA meant that expressed TCRB transcripts were sequenced. Here immunoSEQ multiplex PCR was the method, and the copy in TCRdb shows in-frame clones only, minus some. The sample holds about 300,000 clones, roughly 14% seen once.

Sequencing was carried out using naive CD4+ T cells from blood. The rearrangement joins TRBV4-2 to TRBJ2-1, with TRBD2 identical over 11 bases. The clonotype comes from a woman between 18 and 30 years old with type 1 diabetes. The CDR3 coding sequence is TGTGCCAGCAGCCAAGGTTTTACTACTAGCGGGAGTGGAAATGAGCAGTTCTTC. Protein product: CASSQGFTTSGSGNEQFF.